The table lists the clone carrying this T cell receptor (beta chain) with a count of one. Its antigen is unknown. The source of the sample is a study of cytomegalovirus exposure and HLA in healthy donors. Broader study findings: Data from an earlier analysis indicated that most TCR beta V segments were productive either about 87% or about 30% of the time. The study flagged around 150 TCR beta chains as cytomegalovirus-associated. With DRB1 most and HLA-C fewest, TCR association rates differed between HLA loci in a later analysis.

PCR primers comprised 60 Vbeta and 13 Jbeta primers. Per the original data handling: Unique TCR beta chains numbered around 75 million in a later analysis, with roughly 11 million shared. The data were produced by immunoSEQ multiplex PCR, yet TCRdb's version contains in-frame clones alone and is incomplete. D and trimming were read from the DNA, whereas the V and J calls and clone size are those reported in that table. Of more than 95,000 clones in the sample, about four fifths were seen once. V lost 4 bases, J lost 7 bases, and 17 bases lay in between. CDR3 length: 15 amino acids. The germline gives CDR1 ENHRY, CDR2 SYGVKD.

The TCR was taken from a woman in her 30s in good health and CMV-seronegative. The chain uses TRBV10-3 and TRBJ2-1; maybe TRBD2 (6 bases). Input material: PBMCs. The CDR3 DNA sequence: TGTGCCATCAGTGGGGAAGCGGGCGGTACGAATGAGCAGTTCTTC. Its protein product is CAISGEAGGTNEQFF.